This is a list of T cell receptor beta chains from one sample in a study of blood T cell repertoires in COVID-19. This table comes from immunoSEQ multiplex PCR, and its TCRdb copy is limited to in-frame clones, with some not included. The repertoire holds a few hundred thousand clones, with 90% as singletons. What was sequenced was peripheral blood. These receptors were taken from a woman in her sixties or seventies with COVID-19, enrolled during active disease. Both conserved end residues are part of each CDR3. The D gene is left open where the match is weak. A clone size is listed for some rows: how often the clone was seen (once, few, many), or a class if it is expanded.

size	V	J	D	DNA	CDR3
-	TRBV5-1	TRBJ2-2	TRBD2	TGCGCCAGCAAGGCGACTAGCGGGGGGGCCGCCGGGGAGCTGTTTTTT	CASKATSGGAAGELFF
-	TRBV11-3	TRBJ2-3	TRBD1	TGTGCCAGCAGCTCTCGGACAGGGGGTAGCACAGATACGCAGTATTTT	CASSSRTGGSTDTQYF
-	TRBV3-1/TRBV3-2	TRBJ1-6	-	TGTGCCAGCAGGAGACAGCCAGGTAGTTCACCCCTCCACTTT	CASRRQPGSSPLHF
-	TRBV19	TRBJ1-3	-	TGTGCCAGTAGTATTGGGAGCTCTGGAAACACCATATATTTT	CASSIGSSGNTIYF
-	TRBV19	TRBJ1-4	-	TGTGCCAGTAGTACCCGGGAGGGAAGTGAAAAACTGTTTTTT	CASSTREGSEKLFF
-	TRBV19	TRBJ1-2	TRBD1	TGTGCCAGTAGTGTACAGGGGGCTACTAACTATGGCTACACCTTC	CASSVQGATNYGYTF
-	TRBV27	TRBJ1-2	TRBD1	TGTGCCAGCAGTCCCGGGACAGACTATGGCTACACCTTC	CASSPGTDYGYTF
-	TRBV29-1	TRBJ1-1	-	TGCAGCGTCAATCGAGGGGGAACTGAAGCTTTCTTT	CSVNRGGTEAFF
-	TRBV4-3	TRBJ1-1	TRBD1	TGCGCCAGCAGCCAAGATCTCCACAGGGGCTCTATCATGAACACTGAAGCTTTCTTT	CASSQDLHRGSIMNTEAFF
once	TRBV27	TRBJ1-2	-	TGTGCCAGCAGTTTATCGTACGGGGGGCTTTATGGCTACACCTTC	CASSLSYGGLYGYTF
once	TRBV6-2/TRBV6-3	TRBJ1-4	-	TGTGCCAGCAGTTCCGAGCCCGGTAATGAAAAACTGTTTTTT	CASSSEPGNEKLFF
-	TRBV3-1/TRBV3-2	TRBJ1-2	-	TGTGCCAGCAGCCTTCTCTTACGAGGTGGCTACACCTTC	CASSLLLRGGYTF
-	TRBV19	TRBJ1-4	TRBD1	TGTGCCAGTAGTCTTGGGACAGAACTTAATGAAAAACTGTTTTTT	CASSLGTELNEKLFF
-	TRBV5-1	TRBJ2-1	TRBD1	TGCGCCAGCACCTCCTCTTGGCAGGGGGCGTACGGTGAGCAGTTCTTC	CASTSSWQGAYGEQFF
-	TRBV3-1/TRBV3-2	TRBJ2-7	-	TGTGCCAGCAGCCAAGGTGGAGGAGTCGGCGAGCAGTACTTC	CASSQGGGVGEQYF
-	TRBV5-8	TRBJ2-1	-	TGTGCCAGCACCCTACGGGGGGCTAGGAATGAGCAGTTCTTC	CASTLRGARNEQFF
few	TRBV5-1	TRBJ2-7	TRBD2	TGCGCCAGCAGCCGGGAGGCTAGCGGGGGGGCCTGGTTCCACGAGCAGTACTTC	CASSREASGGAWFHEQYF
once	TRBV7-6	TRBJ2-5	TRBD2	TGTGCCAGCAGACATACCGCGGGAGACGGAGAGACCCAGTACTTC	CASRHTAGDGETQYF
-	TRBV5-1	TRBJ1-1	-	TGCGCCAGCAGCTTGGGAGGGGGGAACACTGAAGCTTTCTTT	CASSLGGGNTEAFF
-	TRBV3-1/TRBV3-2	TRBJ1-6	-	TGTGCCAGCAGCCAAGGACCGCTACGAGGGTCACCCCTCCACTTT	CASSQGPLRGSPLHF
-	TRBV12-5	TRBJ1-1	-	TGTGCTAGTGGTTTGGGACAGATAAACACTGAAGCTTTCTTT	CASGLGQINTEAFF
few	TRBV27	TRBJ2-3	-	TGTGCCAGCAGTCGTGGCACAGATACGCAGTATTTT	CASSRGTDTQYF
-	TRBV6-2/TRBV6-3	TRBJ2-5	TRBD2	TGTGCCAGCAGTTACTCGCTAGCGGGAACTGGGGAGACCCAGTACTTC	CASSYSLAGTGETQYF
once	TRBV18	TRBJ1-5	-	TGTGCCAGCTCCCCAGTCGAGGGCAATCAGCCCCAGCATTTT	CASSPVEGNQPQHF
-	TRBV19	TRBJ1-5	-	TGTGCCAGTAGTAGGGGGCAGTACAATCAGCCCCAGCATTTT	CASSRGQYNQPQHF
once	TRBV2	TRBJ1-2	TRBD1	TGTGCCAGCAGTGAGACCTTTGGGTCAGGGGGCATCTATGGCTACACCTTC	CASSETFGSGGIYGYTF
few	TRBV2	TRBJ1-6	-	TGTGCCAGCAGTGTCCGACAGGCTAGGAATTCACCCCTCCACTTT	CASSVRQARNSPLHF
-	TRBV4-1	TRBJ1-2	TRBD1	TGCGCCAGCAGCCAAAGGGCGGACAGGGCCAACTATGGCTACACCTTC	CASSQRADRANYGYTF
-	TRBV29-1	TRBJ2-7	TRBD1	TGCAGCGTTGACAAGGGACAGGGAAACGAGCAGTACTTC	CSVDKGQGNEQYF
-	TRBV11-2	TRBJ1-3	-	TGTGCCAGCAGCTTAGAGAGGACAGTCTCTGGAAACACCATATATTTT	CASSLERTVSGNTIYF
-	TRBV4-3	TRBJ1-3	-	TGCGCCAGCAGCCGTGAGGTCGGCGGCGGAAACACCATATATTTT	CASSREVGGGNTIYF
-	TRBV7-6	TRBJ1-5	-	TGTGCCAGCAGCTTGGGGGGTATAAATAGCAATCAGCCCCAGCATTTT	CASSLGGINSNQPQHF
once	TRBV5-6	TRBJ2-7	TRBD1	TGTGCCAGCAGCTGGGGGACAGTACCGCAGCCAGTACTCTTC	CASSWGTVPQPVLF
-	TRBV6-2/TRBV6-3	TRBJ1-5	-	TGTGCCAGCAGTTACCCCTTTAGCAATCAGCCCCAGCATTTT	CASSYPFSNQPQHF
-	TRBV9	TRBJ2-7	TRBD1	TGTGCCAGCAGCGCCCGGGACAGTCACTACGAGCAGTACTTC	CASSARDSHYEQYF
-	TRBV5-1	TRBJ2-5	-	TGCGCCAGCAGCTCAGGACAGTTAAGACAAGAGACCCAGTACTTC	CASSSGQLRQETQYF
-	TRBV25-1	TRBJ1-4	-	TGTGCCAGCAGTGAATCAACCCGGACAGCTAATGAAAAACTGTTTTTT	CASSESTRTANEKLFF
-	TRBV7-2	TRBJ1-5	TRBD1	TGTGCCAGCAGCTTAGTGGCAGGGGGCGTAACTCAGCCCCAGCATTTT	CASSLVAGGVTQPQHF
-	TRBV3-1/TRBV3-2	TRBJ1-1	-	TGTGCCAGCAGCCAATGGCAGATTGAAGCTTTCTTT	CASSQWQIEAFF
-	TRBV7-8	TRBJ1-2	-	TGTGCCAGCAGCCGACTCAGGGGAGAGGGCTACACCTTC	CASSRLRGEGYTF
-	TRBV6-5	TRBJ1-2	-	TGTGCCAGCAGTTACGGGGGGAAGGGGGGCTACACCTTC	CASSYGGKGGYTF
once	TRBV12-3/TRBV12-4	TRBJ1-2	TRBD1	TGTGCCATTACACAGGGGGCAGGGAATGGCTACACCTTC	CAITQGAGNGYTF
few	TRBV7-2	TRBJ1-1	TRBD1	TGTGCCAGCAGCTTAGGGTTGGGGGACAGAAGAATCTTT	CASSLGLGDRRIF
-	TRBV29-1	TRBJ2-2	TRBD1	TGCAGCGTTTTTGAGACAGGGGTAACCGGGGAGCTGTTTTTT	CSVFETGVTGELFF
-	TRBV6-5	TRBJ1-2	TRBD1	TGTGCCAGCAGGAACAGGGGGCCGTGGCATGGCTACACCTTC	CASRNRGPWHGYTF
-	TRBV9	TRBJ2-2	-	TGTGCCAGCAGCCTCCAGTGGTCCCCGAACACCGGGGAGCTGTTTTTT	CASSLQWSPNTGELFF
-	TRBV6-5	TRBJ1-3	-	TGTGCCAGCAGGGCCGACAGGAGCTCTGGAAACACCATATATTTT	CASRADRSSGNTIYF
-	TRBV10-1	TRBJ2-5	TRBD2	TGCGCCAGCAGTGAGTATACGGTAGCGGGGGGGTCATGGGAGACCCAGTACTTC	CASSEYTVAGGSWETQYF
-	TRBV3-1/TRBV3-2	TRBJ1-3	-	TGTGCCAGCAGCCAAGACACTCGAAACACCATATATTTT	CASSQDTRNTIYF
-	TRBV14	TRBJ1-6	TRBD1	TGTGCCAGCGGCAGGACAGGGGGAGGAAGTTCACCCCTCCACTTT	CASGRTGGGSSPLHF
few	TRBV19	TRBJ1-2	-	TGTGCCAGTAGTATAGGTGGAGGGGCCGACTATGGCTACACCTTC	CASSIGGGADYGYTF